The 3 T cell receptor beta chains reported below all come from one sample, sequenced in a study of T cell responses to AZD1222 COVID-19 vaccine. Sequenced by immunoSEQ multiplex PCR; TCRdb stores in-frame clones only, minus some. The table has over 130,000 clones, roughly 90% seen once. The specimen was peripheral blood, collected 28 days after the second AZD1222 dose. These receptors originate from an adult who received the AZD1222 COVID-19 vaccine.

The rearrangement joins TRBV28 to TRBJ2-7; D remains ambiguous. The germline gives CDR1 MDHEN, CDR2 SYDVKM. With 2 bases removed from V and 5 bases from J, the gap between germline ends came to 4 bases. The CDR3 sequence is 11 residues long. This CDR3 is CASSLDHEQYF. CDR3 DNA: TGTGCCAGCAGTTTAGATCACGAGCAGTACTTC.

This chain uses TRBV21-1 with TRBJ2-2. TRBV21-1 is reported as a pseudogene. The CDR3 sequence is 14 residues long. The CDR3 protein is CASSKDGNTGELFF. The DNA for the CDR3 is TGTGCCAGCAGCAAAGATGGAAACACCGGGGAGCTGTTTTTT.

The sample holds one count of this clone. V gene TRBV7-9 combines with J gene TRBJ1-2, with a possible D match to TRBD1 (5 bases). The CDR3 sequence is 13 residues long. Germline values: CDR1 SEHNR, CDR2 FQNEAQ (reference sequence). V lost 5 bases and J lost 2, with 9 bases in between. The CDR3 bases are TGTGCCAGCAGCCGCGGGGGGAACTATGGCTACACCTTC. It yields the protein CASSRGGNYGYTF.